A single sample gave rise to the 26 T cell receptor beta chains below, sequenced in a study of metastatic and nonmetastatic thyroid tumors. Treatment of any kind had been given to no patient before thyroid surgery. TCRdb re-clonotyped the PCR reads via MiXCR. The sample shows around 15,000 clones, under 40% of them seen only once. Sequencing was carried out using tumor tissue. The receptors come from a male donor with papillary thyroid cancer or a benign thyroid nodule (not recorded which). Some clones in this sample may be carry-over from other donors' samples.

The J gene is TRBJ2-5, the V gene TRBV10-1; a weak D match, TRBD1 (5 bases). V was pared by 8 bases and J by 5 bases, with 12 bases between. The CDR3 is 12 residues long. Germline lookup yields CDR1 WNHNN and CDR2 SYGVQD (reference sequence). For the CDR3, the DNA is TGCGCCAGCTCAACAGGAATTGAGACCCAGTACTTC. Residues: CASSTGIETQYF.

The sample holds many counts of this clone. The V gene is TRBV6-4, the J gene TRBJ2-1, with 10 bases fitting TRBD2. There are 14 residues in the CDR3. V gave up 5 bases and J gave up 3 bases; unmatched junction bases: 1. Germline loops: CDR1 MRHNA, CDR2 SNTAGT. The CDR3 region has the DNA TGTGCCAGCAGTCTAGCGGGGGACTACAATGAGCAGTTCTTC. This translates into CASSLAGDYNEQFF.

This clone was counted many times. Possible read error: a much larger clone is one base away. Other DNA sequences in this sample translate to the same CDR3. The chain uses TRBV7-8 and TRBJ1-1; no reliable D call. The CDR3 consists of 12 residues. Germline lookup yields CDR1 SGHVS and CDR2 FQNEAQ. The CDR3 loop is CASSHTNTEAFF. CDR3 DNA sequence: TGTGCTAGCAGCCACACTAACACTGAAGCTTTCTTT.

This clone was seen many times. The V gene is TRBV3-1, the J gene TRBJ1-1; D remains unclear. The ends were cut back, 6 bases at V and 0 bases at J, with 14 bases in the middle. This CDR3 has 15 amino acids. Germline-derived CDR1 and CDR2 are LGHDT and YNNKEL (reference sequence). In DNA, the CDR3 is TGTGCCAGCAGTCCTGGCGCATCGATGAACACTGAAGCTTTCTTT. This codes for CASSPGASMNTEAFF.

By sample share, this clone is medium-sized. The chain recombines TRBV9 with TRBJ1-6; TRBD1 matches at 8 bases. This CDR3 has 15 residues. V dropped 3 bases and J dropped 9; count of bases not matched to a gene: 8. Germline CDR1 is SGDLS and CDR2 is YYNGEE. CDR3 loop: CASSATGDIGSPLHF. The CDR3 nucleotides read TGTGCCAGCAGCGCGACAGGGGACATTGGTTCACCCCTCCACTTT.

This clone has ten or more counts. The chain couples TRBV7-7 to TRBJ2-1, with D tentatively TRBD2 (5 bases). V lost 0 bases to trimming and J lost 0 bases, with 21 bases between them. The CDR3 is 20 residues long. Germline-derived CDR1 and CDR2 are SSHAT and FNYEAQ (reference sequence). CDR3 in amino acids: CASSLAGRVSKSGSYNEQFF. Written as DNA, the CDR3 is TGTGCCAGCAGCTTAGCCGGTCGCGTATCCAAGAGCGGCTCCTACAATGAGCAGTTCTTC. Based on the CDR3 plus reference TRBV7-7 and TRBJ2-1, the full variable domain is GAGVSQSPRYKVTKRGQDVTLRCDPISSHATLYWYQQALGQGPEFLTYFNYEAQPDKSGLPSDRFSAERPEGSISTLTIQRTEQRDSAMYRCASSLAGRVSKSGSYNEQFFGPGTRLTVL.

By sample fraction, this clone is medium-sized. V usage is TRBV2 and J usage is TRBJ1-5; D unclear. The V gene lost 4 bases and the J gene lost 3 bases, with 10 bases spanning the gap. From germline, CDR1 is SNHLY and CDR2 FYNNEI. The CDR3 covers 14 residues. This CDR3 is CASSGPGPNQPQHF. CDR3 bases: TGTGCCAGCAGTGGACCTGGTCCCAATCAGCCCCAGCATTTT.

This clone was observed many times. The chain employs TRBV12-3 or TRBV12-4 and TRBJ1-1; D unresolved. The CDR3 loop spans 12 amino acids. The V end lost 2 bases, the J end lost 12 bases, and 13 bases lay between the germline ends. The CDR3 here is CASSLLERATFF. The CDR3 region has the DNA TGTGCCAGCAGTTTACTGGAGAGGGCTACTTTCTTT.

This clone occurred a few times. The rearrangement joins TRBV6-2 or TRBV6-3 to TRBJ1-6; possibly TRBD1 for D (5 bases). The CDR3 runs 15 residues. Trimming took 5 bases from V and 8 from J, leaving 16 bases between them. CDR1 and CDR2 (germline): MNHEY, SVGEGT. CDR3 DNA: TGTGCCAGCAGTAGCACCGGGGCGCGAGATTCACCCCTCCACTTT. Protein sequence: CASSSTGARDSPLHF.

This clone was seen at least ten times. This may arise from a read error, as a much more abundant clone is one base away. The V call is TRBV18, the J call TRBJ2-7; a weak D match, TRBD2 (6 bases). CDR3 length: 14 residues. Per the germline V gene, CDR1 is KGHSH and CDR2 is LQKENI. The V end was cut by 3 bases, the J end by 5 bases, with 14 bases between. CDR3 region: CASSPYPGLDEQYF. DNA of the CDR3: TGTGCCAGCTCACCTTATCCGGGACTCGACGAGCAGTACTTC.

This clone was seen many times. The V gene is TRBV20-1, the J gene TRBJ1-1; tentatively, D is TRBD1 (5 bases). The CDR3 consists of 14 residues. In germline, CDR1 is DFQATT, CDR2 SNEGSKA (reference sequence). Trimming removed 1 base from V and 6 bases from J, with 15 bases in between. The CDR3 DNA sequence: TGCAGTGCTAGAGTTCCAGGGATTGTCGCTGAAGCTTTCTTT. Amino acid sequence: CSARVPGIVAEAFF.

This clone has at least ten counts. The chain employs TRBV6-1 and TRBJ1-5; possibly TRBD1 for D (5 bases). CDR1 is MNHNS, CDR2 SASEGT, per germline. The CDR3 spans 14 residues. The V gene lost 8 bases and the J gene lost 11 bases, with 22 bases spanning the gap. CDR3 sequence (DNA): TGTGCCAGCTTACCCCTTCGGGGGATGTCGGCCCAGCATTTT. It translates to CASLPLRGMSAQHF.

This clone is medium-sized by share. CDR3 DNA: TGTGCCAGCAGTTTGGGACTAGCGGCTAGGGCCTTCTCCTACGAGCAGTACTTC. It yields the protein CASSLGLAARAFSYEQYF. The rearrangement links TRBV28 to TRBJ2-7, with TRBD2 identical over 11 bases. CDR1 is MDHEN and CDR2 is SYDVKM in the germline V gene. CDR3 size: 18 residues. The V segment lost 3 bases and the J segment 0 bases; nucleotides outside the gene matches: 10.

This clone was seen only a few times. The chain carries TRBV12-3 or TRBV12-4 and TRBJ2-1, with 10 nucleotides matching TRBD2. With 1 base clipped from V and 2 bases from J, the junction kept 5 bases outside the gene matches. The CDR3 extends over 17 amino acids. CDR3 region: CASSLDLAGVAYNEQFF. For the CDR3, the DNA is TGTGCCAGCAGTTTAGATCTAGCGGGAGTCGCCTACAATGAGCAGTTCTTC.

This clone appeared many times. The chain uses TRBV12-3 or TRBV12-4 and TRBJ1-2, with D maybe TRBD1 (5 bases). The length of the CDR3 is 15 residues. V lost 2 bases and J 0 bases, leaving 10 bases between the germline ends. In DNA, the CDR3 is TGTGCCAGCAGTTTATACGAGGGGACTAACTATGGCTACACCTTC. Translation: CASSLYEGTNYGYTF.

V is TRBV3-1 and J is TRBJ2-2; 8 bases match TRBD1. The germline V gene encodes CDR1 LGHDT and CDR2 YNNKEL (reference sequence). Trimming removed 4 bases from V and 5 bases from J; junction bases left unmatched: 6. This CDR3 is 15 amino acids long. The CDR3 coding sequence is TGTGCCAGCAGCCCCAGACAGGGGCCGACCGGGGAGCTGTTTTTT. Translating it yields CASSPRQGPTGELFF.

V is TRBV10-3 and J is TRBJ1-5, with D tentatively TRBD1 (5 bases). Germline loops: CDR1 ENHRY, CDR2 SYGVKD. The CDR3 has 11 amino acids. V shed 9 bases and J shed 7 bases, with 10 bases lying between them. CDR3 sequence: CAIVGGQPQHF. The CDR3 DNA reads as TGTGCCATAGTGGGGGGACAGCCCCAGCATTTT.

This rearrangement joins TRBV11-2 to TRBJ2-7; D might be TRBD1 or TRBD2, each matching 6 bases. Trimming took 1 base from V and 8 from J, leaving 9 bases between them. This CDR3 is 12 amino acids long. Germline V gene data show CDR1 as SGHAT and CDR2 as FQNNGV. Here the CDR3 reads CASSLAGGKQYF. Written as DNA, the CDR3 is TGTGCCAGCAGCTTAGCCGGGGGCAAGCAGTACTTC.

This clone is a singleton in its sample. The chain couples TRBV30 to TRBJ2-7; D not resolved. CDR3 size: 13 residues. V was clipped by 0 bases and J by 2 bases, with 8 bases between them. Germline loops: CDR1 GTSNPN, CDR2 SVGIG (reference sequence). CDR3 in DNA: TGTGCCTGGAGTGTAGCTTTAGCCTACGAGCAGTACTTC. Protein: CAWSVALAYEQYF.

This clone is judged medium-sized. The chain uses TRBV27 and TRBJ2-2; D uncertain. V was cut by 5 bases and J by 6 bases, with 10 bases left in between. The CDR3 loop spans 13 amino acids. Germline CDR1 reads MNHEY; CDR2 reads SMNVEV (reference sequence). For the CDR3, the DNA is TGTGCCAGCAGTGTCGATTGGTCCGGGGAGCTGTTTTTT. Translation: CASSVDWSGELFF.

The rearrangement joins TRBV20-1 to TRBJ2-7; D tentatively fits TRBD1 or TRBD2 (5 bases each). Per germline, CDR1 DFQATT and CDR2 SNEGSKA (reference sequence). CDR3 size: 14 residues. V lost 5 bases, J lost 2 bases, and 16 bases lay in between. CDR3 loop: CSAHFRDVPYEQYF. The DNA of the CDR3 is TGCAGTGCTCACTTCCGGGACGTCCCCTACGAGCAGTACTTC.

The chain employs TRBV5-1 and TRBJ2-7, with D possibly matching TRBD2 (5 bases). Germline V gene sequence: CDR1 SGHRS, CDR2 YFSETQ. The ends were cut back, 0 bases at V and 0 bases at J, with 7 bases in the middle. The CDR3 runs to 14 residues. This CDR3 reads CASSLVRGSYEQYF. The CDR3 bases are TGCGCCAGCAGCTTGGTTCGGGGCTCCTACGAGCAGTACTTC.

This chain links TRBV7-2 with TRBJ1-1, with TRBD1 identical over 8 bases. Germline lookup yields CDR1 SGHTA and CDR2 FQGNSA. The CDR3 sequence is 14 residues long. J lost 4 bases, V lost 2 bases, and 3 bases had no gene match. CDR3 sequence: CASSLYRGGTEAFF. CDR3 DNA sequence: TGTGCCAGCAGCTTATACAGGGGGGGCACTGAAGCTTTCTTT.

This clone was seen a handful of times. At one end the junction does not follow the germline gene, possibly because of a read error. The gene calls are TRBV6-1 and TRBJ1-5; D gene unclear. The CDR3 sequence is 15 residues long. Germline CDR1 and CDR2: MNHNS and SASEGT. The CDR3 region is CASSEDRYSNQPQHF. The CDR3, as DNA: TGTGCCAGCAGTGAAGACCGGTATAGCAATCAGCCCCAGCATTTC.

This clone showed up many times. The V and J genes are TRBV20-1 and TRBJ2-5, with 10 positions matching TRBD1. CDR3 length: 17 amino acids. With V trimmed by 0 bases and J by 2 bases, 9 bases remained unmatched. Germline V gene lookup returns CDR1 DFQATT and CDR2 SNEGSKA (reference sequence). CDR3 coding DNA: TGCAGTGCTAGAGACGAGGACAGGGGGATGGGACAAGAGACCCAGTACTTC. This gives the protein CSARDEDRGMGQETQYF.

In this sample, this clone turned up many times. The chain recombines TRBV5-4 with TRBJ2-4; 8 bases are a match to TRBD2. The CDR3 is made up of 15 amino acids. Germline loops: CDR1 SGHNT, CDR2 YYREEE (reference sequence). V gave up 1 base and J gave up 13 bases; unmatched junction bases: 13. The CDR3 DNA sequence: TGTGCCAGCAGCTTGTCAGGACAAAGCGGGAGTGGCCAGTACTTC. Translation gives CASSLSGQSGSGQYF.